One and the same sample provided the 7 T cell receptor beta chains below, sequenced in a study of T cells in Graves' hyperthyroidism and ophthalmopathy (dated by TCRdb to between 2018 and 2020). Libraries were built with multiplex PCR. TCRdb shows the sequencer as Illumina HiSeq 2000. The TCR beta CDR3 regions were amplified from the RNA transcripts. The first round of RT-PCR for the TCR CDR3 was performed with the HTBI primer set and the Qiagen OneStep RT-PCR kit. TCRdb passed the public sequencing reads through fastp at Q25 and MiXCR, retaining productive beta sequences. When rows share a CDR3 protein, they turn into one entry using the most common DNA and genes. Recorded for this sample are hundreds of thousands of distinct CDR3 sequences; approximately 15% of them occurred a single time. Approximately 23% of the sample goes to the ten largest clones. Specimen: blood. These TCRs come from a woman aged 30 to 39 with Graves' hyperthyroidism.

The chain has TRBV9 and TRBJ1-1; the match to TRBD1 covers 10 bases. Germline assignment: CDR1 SGDLS and CDR2 YYNGEE. After removal of 3 bases from V and 7 bases from J, the junction contained 6 bases not matched to a gene. CDR3 length equals 14 residues. This CDR3 reads CASSETGGRGEAFF. CDR3 nucleotide sequence: TGTGCCAGCAGCGAGACAGGGGGCCGGGGTGAAGCTTTCTTT.

The genes are TRBV20-1 and TRBJ2-4; possible D gene TRBD2, 5 bases. Germline CDR1 and CDR2: DFQATT and SNEGSKA (reference sequence). This CDR3 comprises 14 residues. Trimming removed 6 bases from V and 6 bases from J, with 18 bases in between. Here the CDR3 reads CSANEGFRLNIQYF. The CDR3 nucleotides are TGCAGTGCCAACGAGGGATTTCGCTTAAACATTCAGTACTTC.

This clonotype was seen ten or more times. The chain carries TRBV6-1 and TRBJ2-5; D gene uncertain. V was trimmed by 4 bases and J by 5 bases, leaving 11 bases between them. Per germline, CDR1 MNHNS and CDR2 SASEGT. This CDR3 contains 13 residues. CDR3 protein: CASSGVTGETQYF. In DNA, the CDR3 is TGTGCCAGCAGTGGGGTGACTGGGGAGACCCAGTACTTC.

This clonotype has at least ten counts. This chain connects TRBV7-2 to TRBJ2-1; possibly TRBD1 for D (5 bases). The germline V and J ends were trimmed by 5 bases and 9 bases, with 20 bases remaining between them. Germline-derived CDR1 and CDR2 are SGHTA and FQGNSA. The CDR3 covers 15 residues. This CDR3 reads CASSPLLGVGSEQFF. CDR3 DNA: TGTGCCAGCAGCCCTCTGCTAGGGGTAGGTTCTGAGCAGTTCTTC.

This clonotype was observed many times. The V and J genes are TRBV28 and TRBJ1-5; 7 bases align to TRBD1. The V segment lost 5 bases and the J segment 1 base; nucleotides outside the gene matches: 8. The CDR3 consists of 16 residues. Germline V gene data show CDR1 as MDHEN and CDR2 as SYDVKM. The CDR3 coding sequence is TGTGCCAGCAGTCCCAGGGGGTCCGTGAGCAATCAGCCCCAGCATTTT. It is translated as CASSPRGSVSNQPQHF.

The rearrangement joins TRBV4-3 to TRBJ2-1; D may be TRBD2 (6 bases). Trimming pared 0 bases from V and 10 bases from J, leaving 16 bases between. CDR3 length equals 15 residues. Germline lookup yields CDR1 LGHNA and CDR2 YSLEER. CDR3 residues: CASSQDWRDGVEQFF. The CDR3 DNA reads as TGCGCCAGCAGCCAAGATTGGCGGGACGGGGTAGAGCAGTTCTTC.

The chain uses TRBV27 and TRBJ2-7; D might be TRBD1 or TRBD2, each matching 5 bases. Trimming took 5 bases from V and 4 from J, leaving 18 bases between them. The CDR3 is 15 residues long. Per germline, CDR1 MNHEY and CDR2 SMNVEV (reference sequence). Here the CDR3 reads CASSAPKGRTYEQYF. Here the CDR3 DNA reads TGTGCCAGCAGTGCTCCGAAGGGACGGACTTACGAGCAGTACTTC.